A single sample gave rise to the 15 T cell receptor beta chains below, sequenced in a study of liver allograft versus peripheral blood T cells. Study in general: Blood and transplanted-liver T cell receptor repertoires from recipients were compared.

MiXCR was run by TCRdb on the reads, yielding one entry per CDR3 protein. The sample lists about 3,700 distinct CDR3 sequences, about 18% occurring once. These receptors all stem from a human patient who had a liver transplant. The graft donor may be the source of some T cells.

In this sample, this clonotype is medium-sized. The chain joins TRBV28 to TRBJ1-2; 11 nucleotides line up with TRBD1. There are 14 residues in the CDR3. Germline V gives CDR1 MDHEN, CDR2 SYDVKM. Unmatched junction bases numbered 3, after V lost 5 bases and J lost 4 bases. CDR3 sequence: CASSVDRGPYGYTF. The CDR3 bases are TGTGCCAGCAGTGTGGACAGGGGGCCCTATGGCTACACCTTC.

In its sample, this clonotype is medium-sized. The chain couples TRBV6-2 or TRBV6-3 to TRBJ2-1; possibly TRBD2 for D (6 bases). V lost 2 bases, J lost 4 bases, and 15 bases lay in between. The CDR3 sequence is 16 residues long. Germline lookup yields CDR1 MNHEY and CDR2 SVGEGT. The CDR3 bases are TGTGCCAGCAGTTACCGTAGATGGGAGGTTTACAATGAGCAGTTCTTC. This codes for CASSYRRWEVYNEQFF.

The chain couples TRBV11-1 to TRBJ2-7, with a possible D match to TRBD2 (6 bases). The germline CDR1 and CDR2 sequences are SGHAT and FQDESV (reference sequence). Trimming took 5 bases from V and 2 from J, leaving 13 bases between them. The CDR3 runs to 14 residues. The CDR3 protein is CASSLFAGTYEQYF. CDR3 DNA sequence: TGTGCCAGCAGCCTTTTCGCGGGAACCTACGAGCAGTACTTC.

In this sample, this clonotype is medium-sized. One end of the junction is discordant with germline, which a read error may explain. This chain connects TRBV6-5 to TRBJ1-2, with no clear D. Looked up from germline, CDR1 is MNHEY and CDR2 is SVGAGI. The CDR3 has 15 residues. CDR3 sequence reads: CASSYLGISNYGYTF. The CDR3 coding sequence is TGTGCCAGCAGCTACTTAGGGATCTCTAACTATGGCTACACCTTC.

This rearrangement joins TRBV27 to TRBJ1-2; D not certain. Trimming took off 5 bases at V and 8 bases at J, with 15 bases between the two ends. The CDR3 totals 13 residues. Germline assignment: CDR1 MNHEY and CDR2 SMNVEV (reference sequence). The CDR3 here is CASSPRAAAGYTF. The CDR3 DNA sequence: TGTGCCAGCAGTCCCCGGGCCGCGGCGGGCTACACCTTC.

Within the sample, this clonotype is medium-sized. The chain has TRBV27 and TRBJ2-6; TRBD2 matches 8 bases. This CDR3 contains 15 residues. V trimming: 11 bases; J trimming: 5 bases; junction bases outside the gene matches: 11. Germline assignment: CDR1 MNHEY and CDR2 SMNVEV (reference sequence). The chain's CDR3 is CAARGGGHWANVLTF. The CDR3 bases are TGTGCCGCACGGGGCGGGGGGCACTGGGCCAACGTCCTGACTTTC. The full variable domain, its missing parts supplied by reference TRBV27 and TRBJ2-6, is EAQVTQNPRYLITVTGKKLTVTCSQNMNHEYMSWYRQDPGLGLRQIYYSMNVEVTDKGDVPEGYKVSRKEKRNFPLILESPSPNQTSLYFCAARGGGHWANVLTFGAGSRLTVL.

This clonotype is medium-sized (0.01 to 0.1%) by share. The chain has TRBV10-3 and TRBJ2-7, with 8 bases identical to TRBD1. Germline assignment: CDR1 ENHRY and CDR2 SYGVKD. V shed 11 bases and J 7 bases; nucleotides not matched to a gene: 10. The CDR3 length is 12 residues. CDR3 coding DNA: TGTGCCGCCGACGGACAGGGCGGGGAGCAGTACTTC. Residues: CAADGQGGEQYF.

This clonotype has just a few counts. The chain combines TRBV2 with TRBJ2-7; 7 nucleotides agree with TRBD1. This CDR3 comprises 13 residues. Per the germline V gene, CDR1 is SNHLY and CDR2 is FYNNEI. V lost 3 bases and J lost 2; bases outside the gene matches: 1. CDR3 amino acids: CASSDQGAYEQYF. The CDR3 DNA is TGTGCCAGCAGTGACCAGGGGGCCTACGAGCAGTACTTC.

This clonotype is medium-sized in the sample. CDR3 DNA sequence: TGTGCCAGCAGTTACTCGACAACGGGGGGCTCTGGAAACACCATATATTTT. Protein: CASSYSTTGGSGNTIYF. The chain uses TRBV6-6 and TRBJ1-3; weak D call: TRBD1 (5 bases). Germline CDR1 reads MNHNY; CDR2 reads SVGAGI (reference sequence). The CDR3 contains 17 residues. Trimming stripped 0 bases from V and 0 bases from J, with 12 bases between.

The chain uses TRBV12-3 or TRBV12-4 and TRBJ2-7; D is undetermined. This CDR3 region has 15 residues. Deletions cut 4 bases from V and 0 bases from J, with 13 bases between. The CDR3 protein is CASSSDLRLSYEQYF. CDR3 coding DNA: TGTGCCAGCAGTTCAGACCTCAGGCTCTCCTACGAGCAGTACTTC.

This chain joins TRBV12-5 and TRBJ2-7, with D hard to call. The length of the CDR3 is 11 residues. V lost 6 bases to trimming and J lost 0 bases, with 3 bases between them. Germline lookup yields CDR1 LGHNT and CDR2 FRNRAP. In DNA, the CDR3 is TGTGCTAGTGGAAACTCCTACGAGCAGTACTTC. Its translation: CASGNSYEQYF.

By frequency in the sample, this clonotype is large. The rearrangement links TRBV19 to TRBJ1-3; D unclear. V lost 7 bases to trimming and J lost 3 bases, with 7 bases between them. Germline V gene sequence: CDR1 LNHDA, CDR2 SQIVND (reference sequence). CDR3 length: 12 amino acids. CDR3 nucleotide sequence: TGTGCCAGTACCACACATGGAAACACCATATATTTT. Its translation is CASTTHGNTIYF.

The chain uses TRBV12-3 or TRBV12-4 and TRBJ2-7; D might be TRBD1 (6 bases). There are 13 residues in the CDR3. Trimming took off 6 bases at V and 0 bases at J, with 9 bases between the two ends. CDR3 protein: CASSPGDSYEQYF. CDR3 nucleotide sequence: TGTGCCAGCAGCCCAGGGGACTCCTACGAGCAGTACTTC.

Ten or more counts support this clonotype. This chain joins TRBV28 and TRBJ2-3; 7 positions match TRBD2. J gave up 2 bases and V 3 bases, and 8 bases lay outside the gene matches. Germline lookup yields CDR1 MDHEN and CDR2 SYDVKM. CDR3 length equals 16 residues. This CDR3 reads CASSFGTTGNTDTQYF. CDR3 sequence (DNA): TGTGCCAGCAGTTTCGGGACTACCGGCAACACAGATACGCAGTATTTT.

The CDR3 bases are TGTGCCAGCAGCGTAAGCCGGGACACCGGGGAGCTGTTTTTT. This encodes CASSVSRDTGELFF. V is TRBV9 and J is TRBJ2-2; no clear D gene. Germline CDR1 SGDLS, CDR2 YYNGEE. The CDR3 is 14 residues long. V was pared by 1 base and J by 3 bases, with 7 bases between.